This T cell receptor (beta chain) was profiled in a study of human T cells and chemical hapten exposure. Broader study findings: DPC sensitization left the count of TCRs above 1 in 1000 unchanged.

This CDR3 comprises 15 residues. Germline-derived CDR1 and CDR2 are MNHEY and SVGAGI. Trimming shortened V by 8 bases and J by 0 bases, and 16 bases separated the two germline ends. This clonotype occurred many times. Its target is not known. MiXCR was run by TCRdb on the RACE reads, yielding one entry per CDR3 protein. Of 380,000 or so distinct CDR3 sequences listed, around 4.8% were seen once; the top ten hold approximately 2.5%. Time point given: patch test 1, 2 weeks after DPC sensitization. Treatment: therapeutic diphenylcyclopropenone sensitization with weekly scalp DPC. This chain connects TRBV6-5 to TRBJ1-1; D may be TRBD1 (5 bases). The sequencing used whole blood, collected in connection with sensitization to the hapten diphenylcyclopropenone (DPC). This TCR came from a woman aged 50 to 60 with alopecia areata. Some clones in this sample may be carry-over from other donors' samples. The CDR3 DNA reads TGTGCCAGCCGAAGGGGCGAGGGGTTGAACACTGAAGCTTTCTTT. The encoded protein is CASRRGEGLNTEAFF.